This T cell receptor (beta chain) was documented in a study of CD4 T cell repertoires in COVID-19 (dated by TCRdb to the early 2020s). Study-level background: For cross-reactivity analysis, CFSE-low cells were expanded with IL-2 for less than eleven days, then relabeled and restimulated with spike proteins from other coronaviruses. Naturally processed CD4+ T cell responses to SARS-CoV-2 spike and nucleoprotein were characterized in COVID-19-recovered individuals, and clonal composition was assessed by TCR Vbeta sequencing. In a few recovered individuals, the researchers analyzed the TCR Vbeta repertoire of SARS-CoV-2-reactive T cells at the subset level.

Library preparation employed the immunoSEQ multiplex PCR assay. The source study handled its data this way. The Chao-Jaccard similarity index and the number of shared clonotypes were used to measure repertoire overlap between subsets. TCRdb's version of the immuneACCESS table is confined to in-frame rearrangements and falls short of the full clone set. An unresolved V gene accounts for under half of the shortfall where checked; the remainder is of unknown origin. The DNA gave D and trimming, while V, J and clone size come from that table. A total of approximately 75,000 clones appear in this sample, 83% of them only once. The ten largest clones add up to 0.45% to 0.7% of the sample. From the germline V gene, CDR1 is SGDLS and CDR2 is YYNGEE. Taken from cysteine to phenylalanine, the CDR3 has 14 residues. CDR3 DNA is the only sequence kept; it has 42 bases, read in frame from the first base. Between the V and J ends, shortened by 0 bases and 6 bases respectively, the junction contains 11 bases.

Paper-wide results and their limitations: Several of the most expanded SARS-CoV-2-reactive clonotypes were present in two or all three memory subsets, which suggests intraclonal diversification. Between 7 and 25% of SARS-CoV-2 clonotypes were also found in SARS-CoV and/or HKU1 spike-stimulated secondary cultures, consistent with cross-reactivity.

About this clone itself: Its cognate antigen has yet to be identified. No much larger clone is present one base from it, and per-base qualities are unavailable.

This specimen's time point label, per the study, means: sample from a COVID-19-recovered individual after infection. Patients who had recovered from mild-to-severe COVID-19 served as donors. Uncultured memory T cell samples were subjected to sequencing directly after ex vivo isolation. From peripheral blood mononuclear cells, the researchers isolated CD4+ total memory, central memory, effector memory and circulating T follicular helper cells. The chain is made from TRBV9 and TRBJ2-3; no confident D gene assignment can be made. The material was CD4+ T cells from peripheral blood, obtained after recovery from COVID-19. This TCR was sampled from a human donor who had COVID-19. The sequenced DNA is TGTGCCAGCAGCGTAGCGCCCCCTGTGGATACGCAGTATTTT. This sequence encodes CASSVAPPVDTQYF.